Many counts were recorded for the clone carrying this TCR beta chain. Time point described: newly diagnosed GD, antithyroid drugs for less than 3 months. After RNA was extracted from PBMCs, the TCR library was made from it. Diagnosis followed American Thyroid Association guidelines for Graves' disease. The sample is drawn from a study of regulatory T cells in long-lasting Graves disease. Assembly of TCR beta libraries relied on iRepertoire HTBI primers together with Arm-PCR of CDR3 regions. Each CDR3 protein gets one entry after TCRdb re-called the multiplex PCR reads with MiXCR. The sample carries some 240,000 distinct CDR3 sequences, roughly a fifth recorded once. The data also belong to a second study, concerning T cells in Graves' hyperthyroidism and ophthalmopathy. This second report adds: Researchers barred patients who had uncontrolled infection, other autoimmune disease, pregnancy or lactation.

Sequences were derived from peripheral blood mononuclear cells (PBMCs), sampled at new diagnosis, from a patient treated with antithyroid drugs. The sequence was collected from a woman in her twenties or thirties with Graves disease.

The CDR3 DNA follows: TGTGCCAGCACTCCGGGACAGGCGTCGACTGAAGCTTTCTTT. Translation gives CASTPGQASTEAFF. The chain is built from TRBV12-3 or TRBV12-4 and TRBJ1-1; 8 nucleotides match TRBD1. This CDR3 is 14 amino acids long. The J segment lost 5 bases and the V segment lost 7 bases, leaving 9 bases of the junction unmatched.